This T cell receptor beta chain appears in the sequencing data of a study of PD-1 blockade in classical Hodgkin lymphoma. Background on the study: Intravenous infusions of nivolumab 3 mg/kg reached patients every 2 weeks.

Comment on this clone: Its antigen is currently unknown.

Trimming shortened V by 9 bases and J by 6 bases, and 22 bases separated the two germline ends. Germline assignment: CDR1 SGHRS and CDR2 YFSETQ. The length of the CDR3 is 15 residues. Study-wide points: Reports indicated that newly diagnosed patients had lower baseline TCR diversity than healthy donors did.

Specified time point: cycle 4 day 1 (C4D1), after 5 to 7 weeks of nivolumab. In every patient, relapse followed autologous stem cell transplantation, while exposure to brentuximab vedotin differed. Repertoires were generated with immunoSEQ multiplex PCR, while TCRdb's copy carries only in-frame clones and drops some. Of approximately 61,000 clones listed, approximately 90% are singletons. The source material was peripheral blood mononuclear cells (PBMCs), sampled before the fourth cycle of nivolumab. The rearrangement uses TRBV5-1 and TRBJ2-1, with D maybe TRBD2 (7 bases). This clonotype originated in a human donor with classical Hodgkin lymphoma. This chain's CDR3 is CATTAGGGPRNEQFF. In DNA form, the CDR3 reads TGCGCCACCACGGCTGGGGGGGGGCCACGCAATGAGCAGTTCTTC. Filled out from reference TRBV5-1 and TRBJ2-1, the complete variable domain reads KAGVTQTPRYLIKTRGQQVTLSCSPISGHRSVSWYQQTPGQGLQFLFEYFSETQRNKGNFPGRFSGRQFSNSRSEMNVSTLELGDSALYLCATTAGGGPRNEQFFGPGTRLTVL.